This record looks at one T cell receptor beta chain sequence and its context. The sample belongs to a study of blood T cell repertoires in COVID-19. Background on the study: Acute-phase and convalescent COVID-19 samples originated in the United States, Italy and Spain. PBMCs, B-cell-depleted T cells, or T cells provided the cDNA or gDNA that made up the material.

In the original analysis: Nucleated cell counts were estimated from reference gene primer amplification. Sequencing used immunoSEQ multiplex PCR; TCRdb keeps in-frame clones, though not all of them. That table gives V, J and clone size, and the DNA gave D and trimming. The sample shows 250,000 to 300,000 clones, about nine tenths of them seen only once. The cohort comprised adults aged 18 to 89 years residing in about two dozen US areas. The origin of this receptor is a woman aged 40 to 50 with acute COVID-19. The sequenced material came from PBMCs or T cells enriched from blood (not recorded which).

The DNA of the CDR3 is TGTGCCAGCAGTTTATCGGGGACTTTCTCTGAGCAGTACTTC. This gives the protein CASSLSGTFSEQYF. V usage is TRBV28 and J usage is TRBJ2-7, with D possibly matching TRBD2 (6 bases). Per the germline V gene, CDR1 is MDHEN and CDR2 is SYDVKM. The CDR3 has 14 amino acids. V lost 1 base and J 7 bases, leaving 14 bases between the germline ends.